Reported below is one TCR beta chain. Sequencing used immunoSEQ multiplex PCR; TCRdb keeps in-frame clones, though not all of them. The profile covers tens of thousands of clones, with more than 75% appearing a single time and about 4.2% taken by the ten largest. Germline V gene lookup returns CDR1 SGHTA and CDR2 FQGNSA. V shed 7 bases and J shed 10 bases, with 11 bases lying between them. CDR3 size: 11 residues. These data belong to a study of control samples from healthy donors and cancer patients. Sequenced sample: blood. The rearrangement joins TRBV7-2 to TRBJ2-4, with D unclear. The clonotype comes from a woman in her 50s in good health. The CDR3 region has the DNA TGTGCCAGCACCCCGCAAGTGATTCAGTACTTC. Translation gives CASTPQVIQYF.